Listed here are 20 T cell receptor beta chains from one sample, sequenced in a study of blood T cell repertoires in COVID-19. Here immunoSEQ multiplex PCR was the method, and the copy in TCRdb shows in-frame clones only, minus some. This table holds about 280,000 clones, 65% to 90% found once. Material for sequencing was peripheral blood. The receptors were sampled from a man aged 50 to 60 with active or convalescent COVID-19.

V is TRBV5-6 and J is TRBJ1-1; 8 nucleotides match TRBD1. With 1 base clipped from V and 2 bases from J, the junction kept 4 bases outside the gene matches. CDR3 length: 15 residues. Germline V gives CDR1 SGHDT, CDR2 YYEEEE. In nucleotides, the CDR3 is TGTGCCAGCAGCTTGCAGGGGGCGATCAACACTGAAGCTTTCTTT. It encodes CASSLQGAINTEAFF.

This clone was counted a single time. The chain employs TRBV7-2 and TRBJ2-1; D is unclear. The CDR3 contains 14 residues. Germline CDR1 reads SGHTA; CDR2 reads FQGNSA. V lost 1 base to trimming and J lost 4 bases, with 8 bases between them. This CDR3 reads CASSLEPRYNEQFF. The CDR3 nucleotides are TGTGCCAGCAGCTTAGAGCCTAGATACAATGAGCAGTTCTTC.

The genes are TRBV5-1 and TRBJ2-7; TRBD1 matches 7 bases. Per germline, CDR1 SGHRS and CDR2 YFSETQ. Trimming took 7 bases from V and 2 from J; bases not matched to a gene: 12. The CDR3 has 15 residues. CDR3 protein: CASGNPGQTPYEQYF. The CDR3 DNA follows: TGCGCCAGCGGCAACCCGGGACAGACCCCCTACGAGCAGTACTTC.

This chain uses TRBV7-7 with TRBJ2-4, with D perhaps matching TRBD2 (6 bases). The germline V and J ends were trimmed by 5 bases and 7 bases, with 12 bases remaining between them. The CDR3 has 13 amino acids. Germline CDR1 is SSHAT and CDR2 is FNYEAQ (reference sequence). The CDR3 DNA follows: TGTGCCAGCAGCCTCACCCGGGGGAACATTCAGTACTTC. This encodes CASSLTRGNIQYF.

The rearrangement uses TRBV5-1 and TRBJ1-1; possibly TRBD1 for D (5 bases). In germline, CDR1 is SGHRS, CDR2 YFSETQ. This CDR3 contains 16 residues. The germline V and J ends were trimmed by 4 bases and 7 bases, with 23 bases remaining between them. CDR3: CASSRLGDTLGGEAFF. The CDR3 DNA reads TGCGCCAGCAGCCGCCTAGGGGATACCCTGGGGGGTGAAGCTTTCTTT.

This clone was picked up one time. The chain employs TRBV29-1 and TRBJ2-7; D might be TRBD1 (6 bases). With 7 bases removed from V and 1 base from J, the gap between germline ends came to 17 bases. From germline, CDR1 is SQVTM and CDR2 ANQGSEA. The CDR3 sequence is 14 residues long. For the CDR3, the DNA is TGCAGCGCCCAACCGGGACACGGATCCTACGAGCAGTACTTC. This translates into CSAQPGHGSYEQYF.

CDR3 loop: CASSLTGANYGYTF. CDR3 DNA sequence: TGCGCCAGCAGCTTGACGGGGGCTAACTATGGCTACACCTTC. This rearrangement joins TRBV5-1 to TRBJ1-2; a weak D match, TRBD1 (5 bases). Germline CDR1 SGHRS, CDR2 YFSETQ. Trimming took 1 base from V and 0 from J, leaving 7 bases between them. The CDR3 runs to 14 residues.

The CDR3 DNA reads TGTGCCAGTAGTAAGGGGGACAGGGGGACCCCCTACGAGCAGTACTTC. This codes for CASSKGDRGTPYEQYF. This chain connects TRBV19 to TRBJ2-7; TRBD1 agrees at 11 bases. The germline V gene has CDR1 LNHDA and CDR2 SQIVND (reference sequence). The ends lost 4 bases at V and 2 bases at J; junction bases unmatched: 7. The CDR3 has 16 amino acids. Looking up the rest from reference TRBV19 and TRBJ2-7 gives the full variable domain: DGGITQSPKYLFRKEGQNVTLSCEQNLNHDAMYWYRQDPGQGLRLIYYSQIVNDFQKGDIAEGYSVSREKKESFPLTVTSAQKNPTAFYLCASSKGDRGTPYEQYFGPGTRLTVT.

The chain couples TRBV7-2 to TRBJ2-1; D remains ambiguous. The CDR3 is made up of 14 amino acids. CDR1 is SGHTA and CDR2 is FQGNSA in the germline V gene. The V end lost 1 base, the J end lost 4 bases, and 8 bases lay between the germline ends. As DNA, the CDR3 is TGTGCCAGCAGCTTAGAGTTCGGTTACAATGAGCAGTTCTTC. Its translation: CASSLEFGYNEQFF.

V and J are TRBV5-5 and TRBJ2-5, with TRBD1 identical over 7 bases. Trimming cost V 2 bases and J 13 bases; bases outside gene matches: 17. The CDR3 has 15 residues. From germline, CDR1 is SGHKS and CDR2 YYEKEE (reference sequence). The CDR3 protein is CASSLSSGTGEKGYF. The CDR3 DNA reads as TGTGCCAGCAGCTTAAGTAGTGGTACAGGGGAGAAGGGGTACTTC. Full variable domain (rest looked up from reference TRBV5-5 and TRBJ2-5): DAGVTQSPTHLIKTRGQQVTLRCSPISGHKSVSWYQQVLGQGPQFIFQYYEKEERGRGNFPDRFSARQFPNYSSELNVNALLLGDSALYLCASSLSSGTGEKGYFGPGTRLLVL.

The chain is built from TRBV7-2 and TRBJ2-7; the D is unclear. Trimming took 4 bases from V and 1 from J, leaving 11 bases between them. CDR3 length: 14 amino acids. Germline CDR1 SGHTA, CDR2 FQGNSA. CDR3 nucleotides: TGTGCCAGCAGCTCATATAGGAGTTCCTACGAGCAGTACTTC. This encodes CASSSYRSSYEQYF.

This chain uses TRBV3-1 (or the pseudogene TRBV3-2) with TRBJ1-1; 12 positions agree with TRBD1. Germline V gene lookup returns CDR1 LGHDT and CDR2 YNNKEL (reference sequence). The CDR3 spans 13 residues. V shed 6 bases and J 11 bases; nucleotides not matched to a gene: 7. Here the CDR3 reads CASRRGTGGEAFF. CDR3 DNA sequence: TGTGCCAGCAGACGAGGGACAGGGGGCGAGGCTTTCTTT.

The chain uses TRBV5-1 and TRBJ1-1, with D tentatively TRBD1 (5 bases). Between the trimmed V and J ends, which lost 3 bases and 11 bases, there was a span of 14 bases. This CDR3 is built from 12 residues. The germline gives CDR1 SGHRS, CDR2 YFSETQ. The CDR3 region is CASSYGQGSAFF. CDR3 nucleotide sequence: TGCGCCAGCAGCTACGGCCAGGGTTCGGCTTTCTTT.

Here the CDR3 reads CASSAWAGTSRSDEQFF. The CDR3 DNA reads TGTGCCAGCAGTGCCTGGGCCGGGACTAGCAGGTCGGATGAGCAGTTCTTC. V usage is TRBV2 and J usage is TRBJ2-1; 9 positions agree with TRBD2. The CDR3 sequence is 17 residues long. From germline, CDR1 is SNHLY and CDR2 FYNNEI. V was pared by 4 bases and J by 8 bases, with 15 bases of the junction left unmatched.

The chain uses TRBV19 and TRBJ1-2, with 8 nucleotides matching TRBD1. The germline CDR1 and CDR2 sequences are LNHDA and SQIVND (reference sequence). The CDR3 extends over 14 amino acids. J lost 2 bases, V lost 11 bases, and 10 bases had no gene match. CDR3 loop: CAGNSQGANYGYTF. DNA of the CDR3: TGTGCCGGCAATTCCCAGGGGGCAAACTATGGCTACACCTTC.

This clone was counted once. The CDR3 region is CASSQANGNEQFF. DNA for the CDR3: TGTGCCAGCAGCCAAGCCAACGGCAATGAGCAGTTCTTC. The chain couples TRBV4-2 to TRBJ2-1, with D unclear. The V gene's germline CDR1 is LGHNA and CDR2 YNFKEQ. Trimming pared 1 base from V and 6 bases from J, leaving 7 bases between. There are 13 residues in the CDR3.

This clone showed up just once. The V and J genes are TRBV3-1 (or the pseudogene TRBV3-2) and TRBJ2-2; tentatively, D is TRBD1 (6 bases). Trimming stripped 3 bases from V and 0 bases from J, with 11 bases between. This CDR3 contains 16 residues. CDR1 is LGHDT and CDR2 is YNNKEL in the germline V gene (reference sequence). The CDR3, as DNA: TGTGCCAGCAGCCACGTCGGGACATCGAACACCGGGGAGCTGTTTTTT. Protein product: CASSHVGTSNTGELFF.

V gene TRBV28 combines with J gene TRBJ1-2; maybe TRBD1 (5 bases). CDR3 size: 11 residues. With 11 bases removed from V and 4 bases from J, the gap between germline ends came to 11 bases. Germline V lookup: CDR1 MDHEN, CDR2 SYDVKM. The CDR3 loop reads CAVRGLYGYTF. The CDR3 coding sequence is TGTGCCGTAAGGGGCCTCTATGGCTACACCTTC.

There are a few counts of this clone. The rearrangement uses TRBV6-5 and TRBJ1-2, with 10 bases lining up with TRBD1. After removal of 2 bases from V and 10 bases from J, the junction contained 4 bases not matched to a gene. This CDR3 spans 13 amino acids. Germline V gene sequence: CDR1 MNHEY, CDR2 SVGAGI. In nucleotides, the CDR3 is TGTGCCAGCAGTTACCCCGGGACAGGGGTCTACACCTTC. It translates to CASSYPGTGVYTF.

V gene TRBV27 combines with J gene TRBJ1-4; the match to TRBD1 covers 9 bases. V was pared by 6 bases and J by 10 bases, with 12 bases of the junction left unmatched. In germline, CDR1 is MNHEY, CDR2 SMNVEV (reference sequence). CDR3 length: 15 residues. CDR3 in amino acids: CASRTLTGGIGKLFF. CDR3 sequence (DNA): TGTGCCAGCAGGACTCTGACAGGGGGAATCGGAAAACTGTTTTTT.